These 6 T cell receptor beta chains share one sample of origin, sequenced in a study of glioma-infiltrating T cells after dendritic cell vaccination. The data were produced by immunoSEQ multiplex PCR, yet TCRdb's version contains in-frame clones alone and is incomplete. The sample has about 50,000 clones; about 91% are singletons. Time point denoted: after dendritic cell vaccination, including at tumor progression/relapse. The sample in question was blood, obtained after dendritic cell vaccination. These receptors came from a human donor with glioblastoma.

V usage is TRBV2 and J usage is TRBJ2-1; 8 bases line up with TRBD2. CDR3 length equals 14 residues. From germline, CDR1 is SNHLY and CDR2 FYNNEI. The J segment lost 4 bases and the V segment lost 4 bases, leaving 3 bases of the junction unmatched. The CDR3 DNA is TGTGCCAGCAGTGGGAGCGGGAGTTACAATGAGCAGTTCTTC. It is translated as CASSGSGSYNEQFF.

CDR3 bases: TGCGCCAGCAGCCCAGGCGGGATACGAGAAAAACTGTTTTTT. This encodes CASSPGGIREKLFF. The J gene is TRBJ1-4, the V gene TRBV10-2, with D unclear. The CDR3 loop spans 14 amino acids. Trimming removed 6 bases from V and 8 bases from J, with 16 bases in between. The germline V gene has CDR1 WSHSY and CDR2 SAAADI.

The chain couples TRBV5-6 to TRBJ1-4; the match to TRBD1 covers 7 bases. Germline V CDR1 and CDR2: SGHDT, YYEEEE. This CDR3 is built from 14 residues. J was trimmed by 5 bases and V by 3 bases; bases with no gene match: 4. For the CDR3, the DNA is TGTGCCAGCAGCTCCGACAGGGTAAATGAAAAACTGTTTTTT. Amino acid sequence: CASSSDRVNEKLFF. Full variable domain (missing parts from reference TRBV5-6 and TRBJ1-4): DAGVTQSPTHLIKTRGQQVTLRCSPKSGHDTVSWYQQALGQGPQFIFQYYEEEERQRGNFPDRFSGHQFPNYSSELNVNALLLGDSALYLCASSSDRVNEKLFFGSGTQLSVL.

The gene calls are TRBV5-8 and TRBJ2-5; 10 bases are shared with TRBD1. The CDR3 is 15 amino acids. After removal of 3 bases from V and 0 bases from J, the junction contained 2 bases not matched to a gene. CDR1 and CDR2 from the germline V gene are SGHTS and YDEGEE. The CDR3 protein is CASSSGQGNQETQYF. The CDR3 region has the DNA TGTGCCAGCAGCTCGGGACAGGGGAACCAAGAGACCCAGTACTTC.

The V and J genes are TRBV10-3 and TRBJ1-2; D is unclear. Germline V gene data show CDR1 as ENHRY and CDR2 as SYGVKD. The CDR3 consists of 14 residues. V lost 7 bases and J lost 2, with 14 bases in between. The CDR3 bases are TGTGCCATCAATGAACTAAACTCGAACTATGGCTACACCTTC. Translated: CAINELNSNYGYTF.

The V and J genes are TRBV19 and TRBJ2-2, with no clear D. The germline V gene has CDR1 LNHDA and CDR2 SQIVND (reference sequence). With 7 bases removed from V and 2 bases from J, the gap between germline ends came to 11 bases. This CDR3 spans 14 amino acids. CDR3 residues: CASKWQVNTGELFF. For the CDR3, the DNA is TGTGCCAGTAAGTGGCAGGTTAACACCGGGGAGCTGTTTTTT. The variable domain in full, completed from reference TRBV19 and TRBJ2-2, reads DGGITQSPKYLFRKEGQNVTLSCEQNLNHDAMYWYRQDPGQGLRLIYYSQIVNDFQKGDIAEGYSVSREKKESFPLTVTSAQKNPTAFYLCASKWQVNTGELFFGEGSRLTVL.